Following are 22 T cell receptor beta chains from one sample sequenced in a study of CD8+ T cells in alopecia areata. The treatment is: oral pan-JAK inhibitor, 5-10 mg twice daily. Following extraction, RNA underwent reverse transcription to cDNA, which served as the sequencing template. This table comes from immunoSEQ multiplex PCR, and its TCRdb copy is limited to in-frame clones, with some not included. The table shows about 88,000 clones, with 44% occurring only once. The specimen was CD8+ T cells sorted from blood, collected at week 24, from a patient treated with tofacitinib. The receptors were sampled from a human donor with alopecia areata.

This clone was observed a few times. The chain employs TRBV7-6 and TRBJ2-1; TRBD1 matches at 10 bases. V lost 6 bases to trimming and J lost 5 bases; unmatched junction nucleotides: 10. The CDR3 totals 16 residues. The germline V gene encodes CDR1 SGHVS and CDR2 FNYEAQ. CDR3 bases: TGTGCCAGCAGGCGACACCCGGGACAGGGGAACAATGAGCAGTTCTTC. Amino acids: CASRRHPGQGNNEQFF.

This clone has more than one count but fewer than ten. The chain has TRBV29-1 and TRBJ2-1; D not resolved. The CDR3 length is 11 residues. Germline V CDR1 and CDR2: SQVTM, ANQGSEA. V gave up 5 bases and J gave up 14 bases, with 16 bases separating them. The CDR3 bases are TGCAGCGTTACAACGCCCCCAACGGAGTTCTTC. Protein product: CSVTTPPTEFF.

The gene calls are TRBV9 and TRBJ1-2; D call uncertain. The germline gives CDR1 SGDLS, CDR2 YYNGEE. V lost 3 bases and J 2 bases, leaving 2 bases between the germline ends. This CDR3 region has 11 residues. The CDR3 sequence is CASSGNYGYTF. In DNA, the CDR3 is TGTGCCAGCAGCGGGAACTATGGCTACACCTTC.

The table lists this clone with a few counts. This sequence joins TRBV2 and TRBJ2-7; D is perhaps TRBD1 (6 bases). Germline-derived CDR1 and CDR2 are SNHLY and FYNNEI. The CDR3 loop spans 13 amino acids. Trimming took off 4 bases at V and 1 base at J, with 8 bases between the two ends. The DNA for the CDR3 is TGTGCCAGCAGTGGGGACACTTCCTACGAGCAGTACTTC. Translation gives CASSGDTSYEQYF. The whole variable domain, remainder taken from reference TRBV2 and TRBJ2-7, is EPEVTQTPSHQVTQMGQEVILRCVPISNHLYFYWYRQILGQKVEFLVSFYNNEISEKSEIFDDQFSVERPDGSNFTLKIRSTKLEDSAMYFCASSGDTSYEQYFGPGTRLTVT.

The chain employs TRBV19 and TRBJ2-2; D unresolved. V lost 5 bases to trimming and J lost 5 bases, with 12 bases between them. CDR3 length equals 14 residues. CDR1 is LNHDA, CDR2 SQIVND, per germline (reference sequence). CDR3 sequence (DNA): TGTGCCAGTAGTTTCAGGACCGCGACCGGGGAGCTGTTTTTT. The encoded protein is CASSFRTATGELFF. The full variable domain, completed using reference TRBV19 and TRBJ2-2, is DGGITQSPKYLFRKEGQNVTLSCEQNLNHDAMYWYRQDPGQGLRLIYYSQIVNDFQKGDIAEGYSVSREKKESFPLTVTSAQKNPTAFYLCASSFRTATGELFFGEGSRLTVL.

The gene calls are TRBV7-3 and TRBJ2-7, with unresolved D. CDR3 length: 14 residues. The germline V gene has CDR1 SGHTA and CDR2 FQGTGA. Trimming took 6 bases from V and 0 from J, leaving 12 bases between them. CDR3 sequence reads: CASSPSPLSYEQYF. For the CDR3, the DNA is TGTGCCAGCAGTCCCAGCCCCCTCTCCTACGAGCAGTACTTC.

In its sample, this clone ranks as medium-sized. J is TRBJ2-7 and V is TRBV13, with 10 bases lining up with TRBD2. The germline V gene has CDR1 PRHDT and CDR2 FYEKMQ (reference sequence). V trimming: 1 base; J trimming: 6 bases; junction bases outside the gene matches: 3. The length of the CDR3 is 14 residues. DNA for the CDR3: TGTGCCAGCAGCTTAGAAGGACTAGCGGTCGAGCAGTACTTC. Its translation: CASSLEGLAVEQYF.

Here the CDR3 DNA reads TGTGCCAGCAGCGCCGGGGACAGAGATACGCAGTATTTT. Protein product: CASSAGDRDTQYF. The chain couples TRBV9 to TRBJ2-3, with 7 bases matching TRBD1. Germline assignment: CDR1 SGDLS and CDR2 YYNGEE. V trimming: 3 bases; J trimming: 5 bases; junction bases outside the gene matches: 3. CDR3 length: 13 residues. Full variable domain (rest looked up from reference TRBV9 and TRBJ2-3): DSGVTQTPKHLITATGQRVTLRCSPRSGDLSVYWYQQSLDQGLQFLIQYYNGEERAKGNILERFSAQQFPDLHSELNLSSLELGDSALYFCASSAGDRDTQYFGPGTRLTVL.

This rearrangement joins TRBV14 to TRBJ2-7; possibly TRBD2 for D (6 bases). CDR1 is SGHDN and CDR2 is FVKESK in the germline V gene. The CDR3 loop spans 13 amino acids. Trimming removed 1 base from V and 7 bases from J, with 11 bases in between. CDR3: CASSQGTAGEQYF. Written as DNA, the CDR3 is TGTGCCAGCAGCCAAGGAACTGCGGGGGAGCAGTACTTC. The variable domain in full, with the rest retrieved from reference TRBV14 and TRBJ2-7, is EAGVTQFPSHSVIEKGQTVTLRCDPISGHDNLYWYRRVMGKEIKFLLHFVKESKQDESGMPNNRFLAERTGGTYSTLKVQPAELEDSGVYFCASSQGTAGEQYFGPGTRLTVT.

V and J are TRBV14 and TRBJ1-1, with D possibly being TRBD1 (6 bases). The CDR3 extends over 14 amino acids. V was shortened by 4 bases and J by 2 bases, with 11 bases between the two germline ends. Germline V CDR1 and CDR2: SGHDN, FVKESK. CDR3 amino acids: CASSRTGQNTEAFF. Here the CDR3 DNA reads TGTGCCAGCAGCCGGACGGGACAAAACACTGAAGCTTTCTTT.

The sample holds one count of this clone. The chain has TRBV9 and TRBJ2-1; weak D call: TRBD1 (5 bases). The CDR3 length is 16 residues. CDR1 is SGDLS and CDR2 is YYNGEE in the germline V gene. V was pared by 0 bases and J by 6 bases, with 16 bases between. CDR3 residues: CASSVDPRVVSNEQFF. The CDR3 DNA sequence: TGTGCCAGCAGCGTAGATCCCAGGGTGGTCTCCAATGAGCAGTTCTTC.

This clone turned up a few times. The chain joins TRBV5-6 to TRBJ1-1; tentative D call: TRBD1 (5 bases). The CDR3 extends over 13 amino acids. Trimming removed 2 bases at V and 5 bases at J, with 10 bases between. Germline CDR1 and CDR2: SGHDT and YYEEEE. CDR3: CASSFSAGTEAFF. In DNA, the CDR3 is TGTGCCAGCAGCTTCAGTGCAGGGACTGAAGCTTTCTTT.

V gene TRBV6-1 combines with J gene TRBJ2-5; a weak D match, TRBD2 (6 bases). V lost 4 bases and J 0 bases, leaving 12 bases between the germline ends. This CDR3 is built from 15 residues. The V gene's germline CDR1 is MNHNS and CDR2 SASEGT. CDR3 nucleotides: TGTGCCAGCAGTGCCTCCGCGGGAAACCAAGAGACCCAGTACTTC. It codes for CASSASAGNQETQYF.

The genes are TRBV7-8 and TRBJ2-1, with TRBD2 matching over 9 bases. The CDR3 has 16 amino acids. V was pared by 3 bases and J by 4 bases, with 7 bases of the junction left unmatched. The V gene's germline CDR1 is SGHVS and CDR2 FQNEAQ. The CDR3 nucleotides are TGTGCCAGCAGCTTCGGGGCGGGAGGGCCATACAATGAGCAGTTCTTC. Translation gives CASSFGAGGPYNEQFF.

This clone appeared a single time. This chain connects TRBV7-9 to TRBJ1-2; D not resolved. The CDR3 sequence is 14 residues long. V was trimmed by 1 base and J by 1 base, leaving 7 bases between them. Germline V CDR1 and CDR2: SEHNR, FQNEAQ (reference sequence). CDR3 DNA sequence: TGTGCCAGCAGCTTAGTTGGCAGTAACTATGGCTACACCTTC. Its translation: CASSLVGSNYGYTF.

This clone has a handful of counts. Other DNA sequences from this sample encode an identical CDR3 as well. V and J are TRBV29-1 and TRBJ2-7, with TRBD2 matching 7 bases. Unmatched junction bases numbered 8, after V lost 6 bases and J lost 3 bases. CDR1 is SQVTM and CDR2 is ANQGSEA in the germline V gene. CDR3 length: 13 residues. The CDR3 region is CSVVTGGSYEQYF. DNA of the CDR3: TGCAGCGTGGTTACCGGGGGGAGCTACGAGCAGTACTTC.

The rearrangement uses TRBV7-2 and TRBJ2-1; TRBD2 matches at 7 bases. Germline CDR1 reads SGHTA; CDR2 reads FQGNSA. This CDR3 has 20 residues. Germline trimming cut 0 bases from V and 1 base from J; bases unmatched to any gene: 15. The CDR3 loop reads CASSLANRDYPDLSYNEQFF. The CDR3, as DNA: TGTGCCAGCAGCTTAGCTAACCGGGACTACCCCGACCTTTCCTACAATGAGCAGTTCTTC.

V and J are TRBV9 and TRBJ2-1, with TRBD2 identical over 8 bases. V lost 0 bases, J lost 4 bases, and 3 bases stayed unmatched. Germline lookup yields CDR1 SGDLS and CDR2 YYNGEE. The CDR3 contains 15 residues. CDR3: CASSVALAAYNEQFF. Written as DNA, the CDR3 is TGTGCCAGCAGCGTAGCACTAGCGGCATACAATGAGCAGTTCTTC.

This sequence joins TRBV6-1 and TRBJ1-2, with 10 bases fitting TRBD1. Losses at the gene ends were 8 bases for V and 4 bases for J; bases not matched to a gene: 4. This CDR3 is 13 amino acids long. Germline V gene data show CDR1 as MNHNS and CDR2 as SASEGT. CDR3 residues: CASRDRGFYGYTF. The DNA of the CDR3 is TGTGCCAGCCGGGACAGGGGTTTCTATGGCTACACCTTC.

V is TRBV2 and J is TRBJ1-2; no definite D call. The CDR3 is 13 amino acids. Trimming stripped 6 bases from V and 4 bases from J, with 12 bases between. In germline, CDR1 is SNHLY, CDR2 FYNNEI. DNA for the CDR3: TGTGCCAGCAGGGTGGACGGCGGCTATGGCTACACCTTC. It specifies CASRVDGGYGYTF.

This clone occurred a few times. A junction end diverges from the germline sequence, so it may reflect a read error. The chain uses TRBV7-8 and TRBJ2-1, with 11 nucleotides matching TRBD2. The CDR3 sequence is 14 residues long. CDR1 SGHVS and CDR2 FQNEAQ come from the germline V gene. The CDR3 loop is CASSLAGGMNEQFF. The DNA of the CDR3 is TGTGCCAGCAGTTTAGCGGGAGGGATGAATGAGCAGTTCTTC.

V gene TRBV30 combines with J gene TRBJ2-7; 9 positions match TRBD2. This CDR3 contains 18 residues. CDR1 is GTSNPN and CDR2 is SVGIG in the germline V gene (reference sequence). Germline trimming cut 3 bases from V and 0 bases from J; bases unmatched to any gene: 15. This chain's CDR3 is CAWRDTWGLAGPSYEQYF. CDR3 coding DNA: TGTGCCTGGAGAGACACCTGGGGGCTAGCGGGACCCTCCTACGAGCAGTACTTC.